This TCR beta chain came from a study of OX40 agonist ivuxolimab in advanced cancers. Study background: Past anti-PD-1, anti-PD-L1 or anti-CTLA-4 therapy was accepted, and 30% to 50% had received some. A partial response was reached by three patients: one with hepatocellular carcinoma and two with cutaneous melanoma. Findings and limits, study-wide: Both CD4+ and CD8+ T cell populations in blood had undergone clonal expansion by week 6 at 0.1 to 3.0 mg/kg.

As regards this clone: Its antigen is unidentified.

V shed 1 base and J 14 bases; nucleotides not matched to a gene: 2. CDR1 and CDR2 from the germline V gene are SEHNR and FQNEAQ (reference sequence). This CDR3 is 12 amino acids long. Patients with autoimmune history or systemic immunosuppression were excluded. Sequencing was performed with immunoSEQ multiplex PCR; in TCRdb, only in-frame clones are kept and a portion is missing. The sample records about 76,000 clones, about 88% being singletons. Sequenced material: CD4+ or CD8+ T cells sorted from blood, taken in a trial of the OX40 agonist ivuxolimab. This rearrangement joins TRBV7-9 to TRBJ2-1; 10 bases are a match to TRBD2. This sequence originates from an adult with an advanced solid tumor such as melanoma, head and neck, liver or kidney cancer. The CDR3: CASSLGSGGEFF. The CDR3 DNA reads TGTGCCAGCAGCTTAGGCAGCGGGGGGGAGTTCTTC.